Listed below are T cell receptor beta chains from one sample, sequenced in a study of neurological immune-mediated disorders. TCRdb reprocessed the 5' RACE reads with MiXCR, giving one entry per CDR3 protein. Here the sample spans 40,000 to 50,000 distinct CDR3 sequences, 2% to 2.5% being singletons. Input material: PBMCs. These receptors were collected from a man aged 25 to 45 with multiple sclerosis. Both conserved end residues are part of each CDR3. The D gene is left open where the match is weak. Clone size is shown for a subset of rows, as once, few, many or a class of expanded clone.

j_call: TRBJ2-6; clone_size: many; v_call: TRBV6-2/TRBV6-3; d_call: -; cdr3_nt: TGTGCCAGCAGTACCCGAAGGCCCTCTGGGGCCAACGTCCTGACTTTC; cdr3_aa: CASSTRRPSGANVLTF
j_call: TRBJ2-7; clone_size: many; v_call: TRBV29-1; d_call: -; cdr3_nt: TGCAGCGTCCGGGACGCGCTCTACGAGCAGTACTTC; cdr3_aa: CSVRDALYEQYF
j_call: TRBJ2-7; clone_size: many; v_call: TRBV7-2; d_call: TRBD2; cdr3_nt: TGTGCCAGCAGCTTAGCAGCGGGGTACGAGCAGTACTTC; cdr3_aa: CASSLAAGYEQYF
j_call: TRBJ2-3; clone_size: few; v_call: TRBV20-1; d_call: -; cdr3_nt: TGCAGTGCCCCCCCCGCGTTCACAGATACGCAGTATTTT; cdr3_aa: CSAPPAFTDTQYF
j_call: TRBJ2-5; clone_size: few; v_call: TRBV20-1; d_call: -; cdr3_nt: TGCAGTGCTATCGGATGGGGGAAAAAGGGAGAGACCCAGTACTTC; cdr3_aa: CSAIGWGKKGETQYF
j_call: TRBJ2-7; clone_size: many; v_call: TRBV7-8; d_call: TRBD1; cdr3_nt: TGTGCCAGCAGTAAAACGGGACAGGTATCCTACGAGCAGTACTTC; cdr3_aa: CASSKTGQVSYEQYF
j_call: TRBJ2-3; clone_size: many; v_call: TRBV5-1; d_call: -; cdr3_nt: TGCGCCAGCAGCATCTCCACAGATACGCAGTATTTT; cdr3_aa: CASSISTDTQYF
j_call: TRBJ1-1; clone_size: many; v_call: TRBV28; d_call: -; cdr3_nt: TGTGCCAGCAGTTCTGGGGGCGAGGGGGGCACTGAAGCTTTCTTT; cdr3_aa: CASSSGGEGGTEAFF
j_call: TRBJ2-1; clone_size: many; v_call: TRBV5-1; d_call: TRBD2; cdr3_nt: TGCGCCAGCAGCTTGCTAGCGGGGGTCCGGGCTGATGAGCAGTTCTTC; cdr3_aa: CASSLLAGVRADEQFF
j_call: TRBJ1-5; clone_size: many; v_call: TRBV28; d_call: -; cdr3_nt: TGTGCCAGCAGGGTATCGGGGGGAGAACAGCCCCAGCATTTT; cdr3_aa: CASRVSGGEQPQHF
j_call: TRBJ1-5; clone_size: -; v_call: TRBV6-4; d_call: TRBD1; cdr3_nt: TGTGCCAGCAGGGCCTCCGGGACAGGGGGGAGTCAGCCCCAGCATTTT; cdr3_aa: CASRASGTGGSQPQHF
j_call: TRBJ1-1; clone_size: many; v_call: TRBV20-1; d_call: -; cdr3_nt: TGCAGTGCTAGAGCGGGGGGCCCGGACACTGAAGCTTTCTTT; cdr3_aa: CSARAGGPDTEAFF
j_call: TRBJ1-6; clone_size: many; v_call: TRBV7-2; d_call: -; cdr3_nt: TGTGCCAGCAGCTTAGGGGATAGAGGGTATTCACCCCTCCACTTT; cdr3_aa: CASSLGDRGYSPLHF
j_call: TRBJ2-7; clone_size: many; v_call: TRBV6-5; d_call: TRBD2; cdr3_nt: TGTGCCAGCAGTTCCCGGGGACTAGCGGCCTACGAGCAGTACTTC; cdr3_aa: CASSSRGLAAYEQYF
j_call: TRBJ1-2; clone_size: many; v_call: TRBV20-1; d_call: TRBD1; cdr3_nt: TGCAGTGCTACCTCGGGGACAGGAGGACCTAACTATGGCTACACCTTC; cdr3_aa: CSATSGTGGPNYGYTF
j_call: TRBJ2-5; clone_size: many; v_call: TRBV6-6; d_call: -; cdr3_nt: TGTGCCAGCAGCGAGGCAGGTCAAGAGACCCAGTACTTC; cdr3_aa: CASSEAGQETQYF
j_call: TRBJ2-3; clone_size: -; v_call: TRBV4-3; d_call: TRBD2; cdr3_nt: TGCGCCAGCAGCTACGGGACTACCCCTAGTGGGGATACGCAGTATTTT; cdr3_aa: CASSYGTTPSGDTQYF
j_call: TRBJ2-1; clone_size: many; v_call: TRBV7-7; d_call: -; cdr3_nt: TGTGCCAGCAGCTTAGAATCAGGGTCGAGCTACAATGAGCAGTTCTTC; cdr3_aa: CASSLESGSSYNEQFF
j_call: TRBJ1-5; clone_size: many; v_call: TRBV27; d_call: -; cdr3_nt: TGTGCCAGCAGTTCGGGACCGGCCAATCAGCCCCAGCATTTT; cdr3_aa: CASSSGPANQPQHF
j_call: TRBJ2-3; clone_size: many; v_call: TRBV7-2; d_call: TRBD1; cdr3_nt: TGTGCCAGCAGCCCAGGGACAGCTTTTGATACGCAGTATTTT; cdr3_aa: CASSPGTAFDTQYF
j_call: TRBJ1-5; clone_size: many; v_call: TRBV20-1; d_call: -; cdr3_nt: TGCAGTGCTAGAGATGGGGCCAGGGCCGATCAGCCCCAGCATTTT; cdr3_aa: CSARDGARADQPQHF
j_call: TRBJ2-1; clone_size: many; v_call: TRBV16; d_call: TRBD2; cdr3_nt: TGTGCCAGCAGCCACTCTAGCGGGTCCGATGAGCAGTTCTTC; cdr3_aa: CASSHSSGSDEQFF
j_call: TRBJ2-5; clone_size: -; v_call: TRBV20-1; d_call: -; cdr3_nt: TGCAGTGCTAGAAAAGGAAGGGCAGATACCCAGTACTTC; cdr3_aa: CSARKGRADTQYF
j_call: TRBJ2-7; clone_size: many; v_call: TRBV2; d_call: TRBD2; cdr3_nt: TGTGCCGGATTCGGGGAGCGGGGTTACGAGCAGTACTTC; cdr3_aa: CAGFGERGYEQYF
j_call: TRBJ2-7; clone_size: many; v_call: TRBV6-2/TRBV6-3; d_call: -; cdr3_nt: TGTGCCAGCAGTTACGCCACTTTCCGGGGGAGCTCCTACGAGCAGTACTTC; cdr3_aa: CASSYATFRGSSYEQYF
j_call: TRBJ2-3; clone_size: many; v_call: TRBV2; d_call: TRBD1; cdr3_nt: TGTGCCAGCAGTGAATTGGGGACAGCCGTAACACCGACTAGCACAGATACGCAGTATTTT; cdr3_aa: CASSELGTAVTPTSTDTQYF
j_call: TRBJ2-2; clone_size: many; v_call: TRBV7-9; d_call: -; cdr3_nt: TGTGCCAGCAGCTTAACCACCGGGGAGCTGTTTTTT; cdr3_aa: CASSLTTGELFF
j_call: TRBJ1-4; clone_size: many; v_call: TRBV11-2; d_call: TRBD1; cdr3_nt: TGTGCCAGCAGCCGCCTTGTGTTGACAGGGATTAATGAAAAACTGTTTTTT; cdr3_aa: CASSRLVLTGINEKLFF
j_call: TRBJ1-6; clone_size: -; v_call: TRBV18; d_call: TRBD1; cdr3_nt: TGTGCCAGCTCCGAGACAGGGTTGCATAATTCACCCCTCCACTTT; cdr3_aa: CASSETGLHNSPLHF
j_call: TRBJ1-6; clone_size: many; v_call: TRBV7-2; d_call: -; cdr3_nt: TGTGCCAGCAGCTTAGCAGCCCGCGAGGATTCACCCCTCCACTTT; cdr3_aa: CASSLAAREDSPLHF
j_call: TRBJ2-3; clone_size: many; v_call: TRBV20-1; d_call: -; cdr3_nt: TGCAGCCTCCTACCCCTGACTCTTGACGAAACAGATACGCAGTATTTT; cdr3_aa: CSLLPLTLDETDTQYF
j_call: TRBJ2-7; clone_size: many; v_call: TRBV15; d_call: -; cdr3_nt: TGTGCCACCAGCCTCCTAGATCGCAGGAGGGGCGAGCAGTACTTC; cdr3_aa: CATSLLDRRRGEQYF
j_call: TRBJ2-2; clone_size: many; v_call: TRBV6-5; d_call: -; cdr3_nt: TGTGCCAGCAGGACTAGGGGAAACACCGGGGAGCTGTTTTTT; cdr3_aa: CASRTRGNTGELFF
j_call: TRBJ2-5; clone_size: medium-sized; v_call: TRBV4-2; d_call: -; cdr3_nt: TGTGCCAGCAGCCAGGTGGTGGGGAGTGTGGAGACCCAGTACTTC; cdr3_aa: CASSQVVGSVETQYF
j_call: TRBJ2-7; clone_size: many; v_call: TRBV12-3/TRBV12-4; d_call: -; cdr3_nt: TGTGCCAGCAGGGAGGGGGCAGCCTACGAGCAGTACTTC; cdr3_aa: CASREGAAYEQYF
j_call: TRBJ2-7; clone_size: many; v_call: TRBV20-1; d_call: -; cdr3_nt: TGCAGTGCCAGCCCCGCAGACACCAGGGTTTTGGACGAGCAGTACTTC; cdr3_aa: CSASPADTRVLDEQYF
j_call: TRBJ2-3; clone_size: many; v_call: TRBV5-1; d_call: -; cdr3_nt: TGCGCCAGCAGCTCACTTAGGGATACGCAGTATTTT; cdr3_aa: CASSSLRDTQYF
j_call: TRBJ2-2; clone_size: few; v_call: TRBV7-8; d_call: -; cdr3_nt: TGTGCCAGCAGCTTAGCCGGGGGTCTCCCGAGGGATGAGGAGCTGTTTTTT; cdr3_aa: CASSLAGGLPRDEELFF
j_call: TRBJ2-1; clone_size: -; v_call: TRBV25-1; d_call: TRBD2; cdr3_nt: TGTGTCAGCAGTGTGTATAGCGGGAGGTCGGGTGAGCAGTTCTTC; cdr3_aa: CVSSVYSGRSGEQFF
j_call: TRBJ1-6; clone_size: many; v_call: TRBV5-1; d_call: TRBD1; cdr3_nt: TGCGCCAGCAGCCCGGGACAGCATAATTCACCCCTCCACTTT; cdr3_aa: CASSPGQHNSPLHF